This T cell receptor beta chain was captured by sequencing in a study of blood T cell repertoires in COVID-19. Study-wide context: T cells, B-cell-depleted T cells, or PBMCs provided the cDNA or gDNA that served as material.

Assay: immunoSEQ multiplex PCR; the TCRdb copy retains only in-frame clones and omits some. The sample holds 90,000 or so clones, 72% seen once. The V gene's germline CDR1 is SEHNR and CDR2 FQNEAQ (reference sequence). The V gene lost 5 bases and the J gene lost 4 bases, with 11 bases spanning the gap. CDR3 size: 14 residues. This clone was seen a few times. The receptor's source is a woman aged 55-75 years in a cohort sampled during active or convalescent COVID-19. The sample comprised peripheral blood. The chain recombines TRBV7-9 with TRBJ1-4, with D unresolved. CDR3 residues: CASSPGGFNEKLFF. The CDR3 DNA reads as TGTGCCAGCAGCCCGGGAGGTTTTAATGAAAAACTGTTTTTT.